The 14 T cell receptor beta chains below come from one sample, sequenced in a study of T cell responses to AZD1222 COVID-19 vaccine. Assay: immunoSEQ multiplex PCR; the TCRdb copy retains only in-frame clones and omits some. This table holds around 150,000 clones, more than 75% found once. This sample comprised peripheral blood, obtained on day 0 of AZD1222 vaccination. The receptors shown here come from an adult in good health.

V and J are TRBV23-1 and TRBJ2-2; D ambiguous. TRBV23-1 is reported as an ORF; its role is uncertain. V was trimmed by 2 bases and J by 1 base, leaving 14 bases between them. The CDR3 has 17 residues. CDR3 in DNA: TGCGCCAGCAGTCAAAAGGGCCCACACCGGAACACCGGGGAGCTGTTTTTT. This encodes CASSQKGPHRNTGELFF.

V gene TRBV5-7 combines with J gene TRBJ1-4, with D unresolved. TRBV5-7 is designated an ORF whose function remains uncertain. V was pared by 8 bases and J by 6 bases, with 5 bases between. The CDR3 totals 10 residues. CDR3 in amino acids: CARGDEKLFF. CDR3 nucleotides: TGTGCCAGGGGAGATGAAAAACTGTTTTTT.

Here the CDR3 reads CASSLGGEDQPQHF. CDR3 coding DNA: TGTGCCAGCAGTTTAGGGGGTGAGGATCAGCCCCAGCATTTT. The chain uses TRBV27 and TRBJ1-5, with a possible D match to TRBD1 (5 bases). Germline V gene lookup returns CDR1 MNHEY and CDR2 SMNVEV (reference sequence). The CDR3 sequence is 14 residues long. With 2 bases removed from V and 5 bases from J, the gap between germline ends came to 10 bases.

The rearrangement joins TRBV6-5 to TRBJ1-5; TRBD1 matches at 12 bases. V lost 8 bases, J lost 9 bases, and 8 bases stayed unmatched. CDR3 length: 14 residues. Germline V gives CDR1 MNHEY, CDR2 SVGAGI. The DNA of the CDR3 is TGTGCCAGCGTTGGGGACAGGGGGCGCCGGCCCCAGCATTTT. Protein product: CASVGDRGRRPQHF.

The chain has TRBV28 and TRBJ2-5; 8 bases are a match to TRBD1. Trimming at V came to 5 bases and at J to 2 bases, leaving 10 bases not matched to a gene. The CDR3 totals 16 residues. CDR1 MDHEN and CDR2 SYDVKM come from the germline V gene. The CDR3 nucleotides read TGTGCCAGCAGTCCCGTGAGACAGGGGTTGCAAGAGACCCAGTACTTC. Translated, it gives CASSPVRQGLQETQYF.

The chain has TRBV6-5 and TRBJ2-7; 7 positions agree with TRBD1. The germline V gene encodes CDR1 MNHEY and CDR2 SVGAGI. V was clipped by 0 bases and J by 3 bases; unmatched bases: 2. The CDR3 is 14 residues long. CDR3 residues: CASSYSTGIYEQYF. The CDR3 nucleotides are TGTGCCAGCAGTTACTCGACAGGGATCTACGAGCAGTACTTC.

The chain employs TRBV9 and TRBJ2-1, with 12 bases aligning to TRBD2. The CDR3 length is 18 residues. The germline gives CDR1 SGDLS, CDR2 YYNGEE. The J segment lost 6 bases and the V segment lost 0 bases, leaving 10 bases of the junction unmatched. The CDR3 bases are TGTGCCAGCAGCGTAGTCACCTCGGGACTAGCGGGTTCCAATGAGCAGTTCTTC. Protein: CASSVVTSGLAGSNEQFF.

The V call is TRBV24-1, the J call TRBJ2-1, with D possibly matching TRBD2 (6 bases). CDR1 and CDR2 (germline): KGHDR, SFDVKD. The CDR3 length is 15 residues. V was cut by 3 bases and J by 3 bases, with 11 bases left in between. In nucleotides, the CDR3 is TGTGCCACCAGTGATGGTCCCGGGGGCTACAATGAGCAGTTCTTC. This translates into CATSDGPGGYNEQFF.

The rearrangement joins TRBV4-3 to TRBJ2-3; the D is unclear. V shed 1 base and J shed 6 bases, with 14 bases lying between them. Germline CDR1 and CDR2: LGHNA and YSLEER. The CDR3 sequence is 15 residues long. The CDR3 bases are TGCGCCAGCAGCCAAGGGGCAGCTGGCGCGGATACGCAGTATTTT. Translated: CASSQGAAGADTQYF.

The chain combines TRBV7-8 with TRBJ2-7, with a tentative D call TRBD2 (5 bases). The germline gives CDR1 SGHVS, CDR2 FQNEAQ. V was trimmed by 1 base and J by 2 bases, leaving 9 bases between them. The CDR3 loop spans 14 amino acids. Written as DNA, the CDR3 is TGTGCCAGCAGCTTAGGACTGGAGGCCTACGAGCAGTACTTC. Translation gives CASSLGLEAYEQYF.

V is TRBV5-4 and J is TRBJ1-2, with 7 bases aligning to TRBD1. Trimming took 4 bases from V and 6 from J; bases not matched to a gene: 6. This CDR3 has 13 amino acids. Germline V CDR1 and CDR2: SGHNT, YYREEE (reference sequence). CDR3 amino acids: CASSGGQRDGYTF. CDR3 nucleotides: TGTGCCAGCAGCGGGGGACAGCGGGATGGCTACACCTTC.

The chain is built from TRBV28 and TRBJ2-2; 11 positions agree with TRBD1. CDR1 and CDR2 (germline): MDHEN, SYDVKM. V lost 5 bases to trimming and J lost 7 bases; unmatched junction nucleotides: 12. The length of the CDR3 is 17 residues. CDR3 DNA: TGTGCCAGCAGTATTTACTCGGGACAGGGGGAAGGCGGGGAGCTGTTTTTT. It yields the protein CASSIYSGQGEGGELFF.

The chain combines TRBV18 with TRBJ2-5; perhaps D is TRBD1 or TRBD2 (6 bases each). The CDR3 contains 14 residues. Germline loops: CDR1 KGHSH, CDR2 LQKENI. Trimming removed 5 bases at V and 4 bases at J, with 14 bases between. The CDR3, as DNA: TGTGCCAGCTCATCTCAGGGGCGGGGAGAGACCCAGTACTTC. This translates into CASSSQGRGETQYF.

The sample holds one count of this clone. The rearrangement joins TRBV6-5 to TRBJ2-7; D possibly corresponds to TRBD2 (6 bases). Germline assignment: CDR1 MNHEY and CDR2 SVGAGI. Trimming left V 6 bases short and J 3 bases short, with 15 bases between. The CDR3 runs to 14 residues. The CDR3 nucleotides are TGTGCCAGCAGAGTTGTAAGGGGAGGCTACGAGCAGTACTTC. This sequence encodes CASRVVRGGYEQYF.